The 27 T cell receptor beta chains below were found in one sample sequenced in a study of T cell repertoires in cytomegalovirus infection. For these receptors, no antigen is known. One entry per CDR3 protein results from TCRdb running MiXCR on the reads. The sample lists hundreds of thousands of distinct CDR3 sequences, 25% to 35% occurring once. This specimen consisted of cultured PBMCs, obtained from culture after CMV antigen stimulation. The source of these receptors is a human donor in good health (CMV status not recorded). Some clones in this sample may be carry-over from other donors' samples.

The table lists this clonotype with many counts. The V gene is TRBV7-2, the J gene TRBJ2-3; 9 nucleotides match TRBD1. The CDR3 extends over 15 amino acids. V shed 3 bases and J 4 bases; nucleotides not matched to a gene: 5. From germline, CDR1 is SGHTA and CDR2 FQGNSA. The CDR3 spells CASSFGQGRSDTQYF. The CDR3 nucleotides are TGTGCCAGCAGCTTTGGACAGGGGAGGTCAGATACGCAGTATTTT. Based on the CDR3 plus reference TRBV7-2 and TRBJ2-3, the full variable domain is GAGVSQSPSNKVTEKGKDVELRCDPISGHTALYWYRQSLGQGLEFLIYFQGNSAPDKSGLPSDRFSAERTGGSVSTLTIQRTQQEDSAVYLCASSFGQGRSDTQYFGPGTRLTVL.

The rearrangement uses TRBV7-9 and TRBJ1-2; D gene unclear. Trimming stripped 1 base from V and 1 base from J, with 10 bases between. Germline CDR1 is SEHNR and CDR2 is FQNEAQ (reference sequence). The CDR3 loop spans 15 amino acids. The CDR3 DNA sequence: TGTGCCAGCAGCTTAGTTGGTCTGAATAACTATGGCTACACCTTC. Its translation: CASSLVGLNNYGYTF. The full variable domain, completed using reference TRBV7-9 and TRBJ1-2, is DTGVSQNPRHKITKRGQNVTFRCDPISEHNRLYWYRQTLGQGPEFLTYFQNEAQLEKSRLLSDRFSAERPKGSFSTLEIQRTEQGDSAMYLCASSLVGLNNYGYTFGSGTRLTVV.

This clonotype was seen a single time. Relative to the germline gene, one junction end is altered; a read error may explain this. The V call is TRBV10-3, the J call TRBJ2-2; D is possibly TRBD2 (5 bases). This CDR3 has 17 amino acids. Germline values: CDR1 ENHRY, CDR2 SYGVKD. CDR3 loop: CAISESGKRSNTGELYF. Written as DNA, the CDR3 is TGTGCCATCAGTGAGTCTGGAAAGCGGTCAAACACCGGGGAGCTGTATTTT.

There are a few counts of this clonotype. This chain connects TRBV7-2 to TRBJ2-3; unclear D gene. V gave up 2 bases and J gave up 2 bases, with 11 bases separating them. Germline V gene lookup returns CDR1 SGHTA and CDR2 FQGNSA. The CDR3 is made up of 15 amino acids. In DNA, the CDR3 is TGTGCCAGCAGCTTATCGCGCTCTGCCACAGATACGCAGTATTTT. The encoded protein is CASSLSRSATDTQYF.

J is TRBJ2-1 and V is TRBV29-1; D gene uncertain. The CDR3 runs 13 residues. Germline V lookup: CDR1 SQVTM, CDR2 ANQGSEA. The CDR3, as DNA: TGCAGTCGATCTGACCCCCCAATCAATGAGCAGTTCTTC. As protein: CSRSDPPINEQFF.

This clonotype was counted between two and nine times. J is TRBJ2-7 and V is TRBV7-2; tentatively, D is TRBD2 (6 bases). This CDR3 region has 16 residues. Trimming stripped 6 bases from V and 4 bases from J, with 22 bases between. CDR1 and CDR2 from the germline V gene are SGHTA and FQGNSA. The CDR3 bases are TGTGCCAGCAGTTACGGCGGAGGGGATATCGGTTACGAGCAGTACTTC. Its protein is CASSYGGGDIGYEQYF.

The V and J genes are TRBV24-1 and TRBJ2-3; perhaps D is TRBD1 or TRBD2 (5 bases each). CDR1 and CDR2 (germline): KGHDR, SFDVKD. The V gene lost 4 bases and the J gene lost 2 bases, with 9 bases spanning the gap. This CDR3 has 14 residues. The CDR3 DNA follows: TGTGCCACCAGTGACGGGGACCTCACAGATACGCAGTATTTT. It codes for CATSDGDLTDTQYF.

This clonotype was found a few times. The V gene is TRBV10-3, the J gene TRBJ2-4; 8 positions agree with TRBD1. The CDR3 is made up of 14 amino acids. The junction had 9 bases not matched to a gene; V was cut back by 8 bases and J by 6 bases. Germline values: CDR1 ENHRY, CDR2 SYGVKD. Written as DNA, the CDR3 is TGTGCCATCGGGCAGACAGGGGTGGGAAACATTCAGTACTTC. This translates into CAIGQTGVGNIQYF.

In DNA form, the CDR3 reads TGTGCCAGTAGTATAGGGACAGGGTATGAAAAACTGTTTTTT. Protein sequence: CASSIGTGYEKLFF. The chain recombines TRBV19 with TRBJ1-4, with 8 bases matching TRBD1. The CDR3 loop spans 14 amino acids. Germline V gene sequence: CDR1 LNHDA, CDR2 SQIVND (reference sequence). V shed 1 base and J 6 bases; nucleotides not matched to a gene: 1.

This clonotype occurred a few times. The rearrangement joins TRBV7-8 to TRBJ2-3; TRBD2 is a possible D gene (6 bases). The germline gives CDR1 SGHVS, CDR2 FQNEAQ. This CDR3 spans 16 amino acids. The V gene lost 1 base and the J gene lost 2 bases, with 13 bases spanning the gap. DNA for the CDR3: TGTGCCAGCAGCTTAGAGGGGCGGGGTTTCACAGATACGCAGTATTTT. Translating gives CASSLEGRGFTDTQYF.

J is TRBJ2-7 and V is TRBV28; 11 nucleotides agree with TRBD2. V lost 9 bases, J lost 5 bases, and 3 bases stayed unmatched. CDR1 and CDR2 (germline): MDHEN, SYDVKM. This CDR3 region has 12 residues. In DNA, the CDR3 is TGTGCCAGTTCGACTAGCGGGAACGAGCAGTACGTC. Translation gives CASSTSGNEQYV.

The chain joins TRBV7-2 to TRBJ2-3; 7 positions match TRBD1. The germline CDR1 and CDR2 sequences are SGHTA and FQGNSA. The CDR3 covers 16 residues. With V trimmed by 3 bases and J by 0 bases, 6 bases remained unmatched. Written as DNA, the CDR3 is TGTGCCAGCAGCTTTAGGGGACAGCGAAGCACAGATACGCAGTATTTT. Translation gives CASSFRGQRSTDTQYF.

This clonotype was picked up a small number of times. The chain carries TRBV27 and TRBJ2-1; D gene uncertain. V was pared by 5 bases and J by 0 bases, with 11 bases between. Germline assignment: CDR1 MNHEY and CDR2 SMNVEV (reference sequence). The CDR3 sequence is 15 residues long. The CDR3 DNA is TGTGCCAGCAGTCGCAGCGAATCCTCCTACAATGAGCAGTTCTTC. Its translation: CASSRSESSYNEQFF.

The CDR3 loop is CASSSLLGQGVAFF. The CDR3, as DNA: TGTGCCAGCAGTTCACTACTCGGACAGGGAGTAGCTTTCTTT. The chain employs TRBV12-3 or TRBV12-4 and TRBJ1-1, with 8 bases lining up with TRBD1. The CDR3 contains 14 residues. V lost 4 bases, J lost 10 bases, and 11 bases stayed unmatched.

The rearrangement links TRBV6-1 to TRBJ1-1, with 8 bases identical to TRBD1. The CDR3 has 13 residues. Germline CDR1 MNHNS, CDR2 SASEGT. V shed 5 bases, J shed 10 bases, and the junction held 9 bases outside the gene matches. The CDR3 bases are TGTGCCAGCAGTTACCGGACAGGGTTTAGAGCTTTCTTT. Amino acid sequence: CASSYRTGFRAFF.

There are many counts of this clonotype. The rearrangement links TRBV7-2 to TRBJ2-7; 16 bases line up with TRBD2. This CDR3 has 19 amino acids. Trimming took 5 bases from V and 1 from J; bases not matched to a gene: 11. CDR1 SGHTA and CDR2 FQGNSA come from the germline V gene. This CDR3 reads CASSPRPGLAGGPSYEQYF. The CDR3 nucleotides are TGTGCCAGCAGCCCTAGACCGGGACTAGCGGGAGGGCCGTCCTACGAGCAGTACTTC.

The V and J genes are TRBV7-2 and TRBJ2-7, with 8 bases that match TRBD1. Trimming cost V 5 bases and J 1 base; bases outside gene matches: 10. This CDR3 has 16 amino acids. Germline-derived CDR1 and CDR2 are SGHTA and FQGNSA. The CDR3 loop reads CASSEQTGVRSYEQYF. The CDR3 DNA reads TGTGCCAGCAGCGAACAGACAGGGGTGAGGTCCTACGAGCAGTACTTC.

The rearrangement joins TRBV10-3 to TRBJ2-1; 7 nucleotides line up with TRBD2. Trimming removed 2 bases from V and 4 bases from J; junction bases left unmatched: 2. CDR3 length equals 14 residues. CDR1 ENHRY and CDR2 SYGVKD come from the germline V gene. CDR3 loop: CAISEREGYNEQFF. CDR3 bases: TGTGCCATCAGTGAGAGGGAGGGATACAATGAGCAGTTCTTC.

The chain uses TRBV6-2 or TRBV6-3 and TRBJ2-7; TRBD2 matches at 12 bases. Per the germline V gene, CDR1 is MNHEY and CDR2 is SVGEGT. Trimming took 10 bases from V and 4 from J; bases not matched to a gene: 11. The CDR3 consists of 15 residues. The CDR3 here is CATVLAGGPGYEQYF. Here the CDR3 DNA reads TGTGCCACCGTCCTAGCGGGAGGGCCGGGTTACGAGCAGTACTTC.

The V and J genes are TRBV4-2 and TRBJ1-1; tentative D call: TRBD1 (5 bases). V lost 3 bases, J lost 6 bases, and 14 bases lay in between. The CDR3 extends over 14 amino acids. Germline V gene data show CDR1 as LGHNA and CDR2 as YNFKEQ. The CDR3 is CASSHGDRRPEAFF. The DNA for the CDR3 is TGTGCCAGCAGCCATGGGGACCGCCGCCCTGAAGCTTTCTTT.

The chain links TRBV6-2 or TRBV6-3 to TRBJ1-5, with D possibly being TRBD1 (6 bases). Deletions cut 5 bases from V and 0 bases from J, with 26 bases between. The CDR3 has 20 amino acids. Per germline, CDR1 MNHEY and CDR2 SVGEGT. CDR3 bases: TGTGCCAGCAGTCGGCCCCGGGAACAGGGCCCTACTTATAGCAATCAGCCCCAGCATTTT. Translated, it gives CASSRPREQGPTYSNQPQHF.

This clonotype was counted many times. This chain connects TRBV7-2 to TRBJ2-1; D uncertain. The germline CDR1 and CDR2 sequences are SGHTA and FQGNSA. The CDR3 extends over 12 amino acids. Trimming removed 6 bases from V and 6 bases from J, with 9 bases in between. The CDR3 DNA follows: TGTGCCAGCAGTTTAAGGGTCAATGAGCAGTTCTTC. Encoded protein: CASSLRVNEQFF.

The chain employs TRBV20-1 and TRBJ2-2; 7 bases map to TRBD2. The CDR3 is made up of 15 amino acids. Germline V gene lookup returns CDR1 DFQATT and CDR2 SNEGSKA (reference sequence). V shed 5 bases, J shed 4 bases, and the junction held 10 bases outside the gene matches. The DNA of the CDR3 is TGCAGTGCTGCAGATAGACTAGCACTCACCGGGGAGCTGTTTTTT. Its protein is CSAADRLALTGELFF.

This chain connects TRBV5-5 to TRBJ2-3; possible D gene TRBD2, 6 bases. Germline V CDR1 and CDR2: SGHKS, YYEKEE (reference sequence). CDR3 length: 15 amino acids. V dropped 4 bases and J dropped 0 bases, with 12 bases sitting between them. In nucleotides, the CDR3 is TGTGCCAGCAGCATTAGTGCGGGGAGCACAGATACGCAGTATTTT. It translates to CASSISAGSTDTQYF.

This clonotype was seen a single time. The chain has TRBV6-5 and TRBJ2-2; no clear D gene. With 2 bases removed from V and 6 bases from J, the gap between germline ends came to 7 bases. The CDR3 is made up of 13 amino acids. The V gene's germline CDR1 is MNHEY and CDR2 SVGAGI. The CDR3 is CASSYPGSGELFF. CDR3 nucleotide sequence: TGTGCCAGCAGTTACCCTGGTTCCGGGGAGCTGTTTTTT.

The V call is TRBV6-6, the J call TRBJ2-3, with TRBD2 matching over 13 bases. V lost 2 bases and J lost 0; bases outside the gene matches: 8. Germline V gene data show CDR1 as MNHNY and CDR2 as SVGAGI (reference sequence). The CDR3 loop spans 19 amino acids. This CDR3 is CASSYGLAGDLRSTDTQYF. Here the CDR3 DNA reads TGTGCCAGCAGTTACGGACTAGCGGGAGACTTAAGAAGCACAGATACGCAGTATTTT.

This chain uses TRBV28 with TRBJ1-1, with D unclear. Germline V gene lookup returns CDR1 MDHEN and CDR2 SYDVKM. This CDR3 has 12 residues. V shed 8 bases and J shed 2 bases, with 9 bases lying between them. The DNA for the CDR3 is TGTGCCAGCTGGGCCCTTAACACTGAAGCTTTCTTT. It translates to CASWALNTEAFF.